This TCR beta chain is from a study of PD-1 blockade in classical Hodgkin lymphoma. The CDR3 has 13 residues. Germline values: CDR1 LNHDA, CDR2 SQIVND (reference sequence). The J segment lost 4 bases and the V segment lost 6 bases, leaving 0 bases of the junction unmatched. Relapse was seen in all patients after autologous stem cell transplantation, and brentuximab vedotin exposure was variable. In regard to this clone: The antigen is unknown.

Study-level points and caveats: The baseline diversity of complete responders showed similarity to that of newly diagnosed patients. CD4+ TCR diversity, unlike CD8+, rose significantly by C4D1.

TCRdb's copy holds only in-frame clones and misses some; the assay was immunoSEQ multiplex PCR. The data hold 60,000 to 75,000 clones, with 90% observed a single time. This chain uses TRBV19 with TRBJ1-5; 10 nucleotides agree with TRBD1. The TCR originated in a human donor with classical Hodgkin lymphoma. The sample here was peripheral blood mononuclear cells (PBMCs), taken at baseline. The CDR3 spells CASRGQGNQPQHF. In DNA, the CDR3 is TGTGCCAGTAGGGGACAGGGGAATCAGCCCCAGCATTTT.